A single sample is the source of the 24 T cell receptor beta chains below, sequenced in a study of blood T cell dynamics during melanoma immunotherapy. Sample time point: week 3, after first cycle of checkpoint inhibitor. The table came from immunoSEQ multiplex PCR; TCRdb's copy has only in-frame clones and leaves some out. Here the sample spans 10,000 to 15,000 clones, 70% to 90% being singletons. The specimen was blood, collected from a patient treated with checkpoint blockade. Receptor source: a human donor with melanoma.

This clone has just one count. The chain has TRBV7-2 and TRBJ1-3, with D possibly being TRBD1 (5 bases). This CDR3 is 13 amino acids long. Trimming cost V 8 bases and J 2 bases, with 10 bases left between them. Germline V CDR1 and CDR2: SGHTA, FQGNSA. CDR3 loop: CASGDSAGNTIYF. CDR3 in DNA: TGTGCCAGCGGCGACAGTGCTGGAAACACCATATATTTT.

With respect to this clone: The junction departs from the called germline gene at one end, perhaps through a read error. The chain carries TRBV7-9 and TRBJ1-2; D is unresolved. Germline V gives CDR1 SEHNR, CDR2 FQNEAQ (reference sequence). This CDR3 has 13 residues. CDR3 bases: TGTGCCAGCAGCTTAGGTCAGAACTATGGCCACACCTTC. It codes for CASSLGQNYGHTF.

The J gene is TRBJ2-6, the V gene TRBV6-4; 10 nucleotides line up with TRBD1. Germline V gene sequence: CDR1 MRHNA, CDR2 SNTAGT. After removal of 2 bases from V and 0 bases from J, the junction contained 4 bases not matched to a gene. The CDR3 totals 18 residues. The CDR3 DNA reads as TGTGCCAGCAGTGACCGGAGGACAGGGGGCTCTGGGGCCAACGTCCTGACTTTC. It is translated as CASSDRRTGGSGANVLTF.

The chain couples TRBV30 to TRBJ1-3; D uncertain. Trimming took 4 bases from V and 4 from J, leaving 8 bases between them. The germline gives CDR1 GTSNPN, CDR2 SVGIG (reference sequence). The CDR3 is 12 residues long. The chain's CDR3 is CAWKAVGNTIYF. The CDR3 region has the DNA TGTGCCTGGAAGGCGGTCGGAAACACCATATATTTT. Using reference TRBV30 and TRBJ1-3 for the parts outside the CDR3, the full variable domain is SQTIHQWPATLVQPVGSPLSLECTVEGTSNPNLYWYRQAAGRGLQLLFYSVGIGQISSEVPQNLSASRPQDRQFILSSKKLLLSDSGFYLCAWKAVGNTIYFGEGSWLTVV.

This sequence joins TRBV6-4 and TRBJ2-6; D not certain. Germline CDR1 MRHNA, CDR2 SNTAGT. V lost 2 bases, J lost 0 bases, and 2 bases lay in between. This CDR3 region has 14 residues. The CDR3 here is CASSDNSGANVLTF. CDR3 DNA: TGTGCCAGCAGTGACAACTCTGGGGCCAACGTCCTGACTTTC.

This chain links TRBV6-5 with TRBJ2-3; D not certain. V was pared by 2 bases and J by 0 bases, with 6 bases between. CDR3 length equals 14 residues. Per the germline V gene, CDR1 is MNHEY and CDR2 is SVGAGI. CDR3 loop: CASSYGKSTDTQYF. The DNA of the CDR3 is TGTGCCAGCAGTTACGGTAAAAGCACAGATACGCAGTATTTT.

The genes are TRBV25-1 and TRBJ2-5; D remains unclear. The DNA end lines up better with TRBJ2-7; the J call may be wrong. Germline CDR1 is MGHDK and CDR2 is SYGVNS. The CDR3 runs 15 residues. The CDR3 DNA is TGTGCCAGCAGTGACTCACAGATGCAAATCTACGAGCAGTACTTC. Protein product: CASSDSQMQIYEQYF.

The chain combines TRBV15 with TRBJ1-2, with D maybe TRBD1 (6 bases). CDR3 size: 13 residues. Trimming shortened V by 3 bases and J by 8 bases, and 13 bases separated the two germline ends. CDR1 and CDR2 from the germline V gene are LNHNV and YYDKDF (reference sequence). The CDR3 DNA is TGTGCCACCAGCAGTTATACAGGGAGCGGCTACACCTTC. Residues: CATSSYTGSGYTF.

The J gene is TRBJ2-2, the V gene TRBV10-2, with 9 nucleotides matching TRBD2. The CDR3 totals 16 residues. V was clipped by 8 bases and J by 4 bases; unmatched bases: 11. The germline V gene encodes CDR1 WSHSY and CDR2 SAAADI. The CDR3 DNA reads TGCGCCAGCGGACCCGGGCGGGGGGGCCCCACCGGGGAGCTGTTTTTT. Translated: CASGPGRGGPTGELFF.

This chain connects TRBV4-1 to TRBJ1-1; 7 nucleotides line up with TRBD1. The J segment lost 5 bases and the V segment lost 5 bases, leaving 8 bases of the junction unmatched. CDR1 and CDR2 from the germline V gene are MGHRA and YSYEKL. The CDR3 covers 14 residues. This chain's CDR3 is CASSLRQGDTEAFF. CDR3 DNA: TGCGCCAGCAGCTTACGACAGGGAGATACTGAAGCTTTCTTT.

Only a few counts were recorded for this clone. V gene TRBV6-5 combines with J gene TRBJ1-6, with 7 bases matching TRBD1. V shed 5 bases, J shed 9 bases, and the junction held 7 bases outside the gene matches. This CDR3 is 14 amino acids long. Looked up from germline, CDR1 is MNHEY and CDR2 is SVGAGI. The CDR3 sequence is CASSTRQGSSPLHF. DNA for the CDR3: TGTGCCAGCAGTACGCGACAGGGATCTTCACCCCTCCACTTT.

The CDR3 here is CSVGGLSSGNTIYF. CDR3 DNA: TGCAGCGTTGGGGGCCTCTCCTCTGGAAACACCATATATTTT. This sequence joins TRBV29-1 and TRBJ1-3; D is perhaps TRBD1 (5 bases). The CDR3 runs 14 residues. V lost 4 bases to trimming and J lost 0 bases, with 10 bases between them. CDR1 SQVTM and CDR2 ANQGSEA come from the germline V gene.

This chain connects TRBV7-3 to TRBJ2-1; TRBD2 matches at 11 bases. Trimming removed 4 bases from V and 4 bases from J; junction bases left unmatched: 3. CDR1 is SGHTA, CDR2 FQGTGA, per germline. CDR3 length: 15 residues. CDR3 amino acids: CASSSGLAAYNEQFF. Written as DNA, the CDR3 is TGTGCCAGCAGCTCGGGACTAGCGGCGTACAATGAGCAGTTCTTC.

The chain uses TRBV9 and TRBJ2-1; TRBD2 matches 8 bases. Per germline, CDR1 SGDLS and CDR2 YYNGEE. The CDR3 consists of 15 residues. Germline trimming cut 0 bases from V and 5 bases from J; bases unmatched to any gene: 4. The CDR3 DNA sequence: TGTGCCAGCAGCGTAGGCACTAGCGGCAACAATGAGCAGTTCTTC. It yields the protein CASSVGTSGNNEQFF.

The V call is TRBV6-6, the J call TRBJ1-2; D is unresolved. This CDR3 has 16 residues. Germline V gene lookup returns CDR1 MNHNY and CDR2 SVGAGI (reference sequence). V lost 8 bases and J lost 0, with 19 bases in between. The CDR3 bases are TGTGCCAGCCGGTTGGGAGAGCGGAGGCCTAACTATGGCTACACCTTC. It codes for CASRLGERRPNYGYTF.

The gene calls are TRBV7-3 and TRBJ2-3; D may be TRBD2 (5 bases). The CDR3 runs 15 residues. Germline V gene lookup returns CDR1 SGHTA and CDR2 FQGTGA. V lost 0 bases to trimming and J lost 0 bases, with 7 bases between them. CDR3 nucleotide sequence: TGTGCCAGCAGCTTAACCCGGGGTAGCACAGATACGCAGTATTTT. Translation gives CASSLTRGSTDTQYF.

This clone was seen only a few times. The gene calls are TRBV7-9 and TRBJ1-2, with a possible D match to TRBD1 (6 bases). V dropped 3 bases and J dropped 0 bases, with 8 bases sitting between them. The CDR3 sequence is 14 residues long. CDR1 and CDR2 from the germline V gene are SEHNR and FQNEAQ (reference sequence). For the CDR3, the DNA is TGTGCCAGCAGCTTCCCAGGGGCTAACTATGGCTACACCTTC. This codes for CASSFPGANYGYTF.

The rearrangement joins TRBV28 to TRBJ1-4, with a tentative D call TRBD1 (5 bases). The CDR3 length is 15 residues. Germline CDR1 and CDR2: MDHEN and SYDVKM. V lost 5 bases and J lost 8, with 18 bases in between. The CDR3: CASSNPGLRTEKLFF. Written as DNA, the CDR3 is TGTGCCAGCAGTAATCCGGGGCTCAGAACCGAAAAACTGTTTTTT.

The V and J genes are TRBV5-4 and TRBJ2-1, with TRBD2 matching 8 bases. The V segment lost 1 base and the J segment 4 bases; nucleotides outside the gene matches: 4. Germline V gene data show CDR1 as SGHNT and CDR2 as YYREEE (reference sequence). CDR3 size: 15 residues. CDR3 DNA: TGTGCCAGCAGCTTGAGGGGCGGGGGGTACAATGAGCAGTTCTTC. Its translation is CASSLRGGGYNEQFF.

The chain combines TRBV9 with TRBJ2-2; TRBD1 is a possible D gene (6 bases). Trimming pared 4 bases from V and 3 bases from J, leaving 13 bases between. Germline V gives CDR1 SGDLS, CDR2 YYNGEE. The CDR3 is 15 residues long. CDR3 DNA: TGTGCCAGCAGCCCATATACAGGGCACACCGGGGAGCTGTTTTTT. It is translated as CASSPYTGHTGELFF.

The chain uses TRBV4-1 and TRBJ2-6; D may match TRBD1 or TRBD2 (5 bases each). CDR3 length: 15 residues. V was trimmed by 4 bases and J by 1 base, leaving 8 bases between them. The V gene's germline CDR1 is MGHRA and CDR2 YSYEKL. The DNA for the CDR3 is TGCGCCAGCAGCCCGGGACGGTCTGGGGCCAACGTCCTGACTTTC. Its translation is CASSPGRSGANVLTF.

The gene calls are TRBV30 and TRBJ2-7; perhaps D is TRBD1 or TRBD2 (5 bases each). Trimming removed 2 bases at V and 2 bases at J, with 13 bases between. Germline values: CDR1 GTSNPN, CDR2 SVGIG (reference sequence). This CDR3 comprises 14 residues. The CDR3 nucleotides read TGTGCCTGGAGTTCTCCGGGACGGACCTACGAGCAGTACTTC. This gives the protein CAWSSPGRTYEQYF.

The genes are TRBV5-1 and TRBJ1-1; D possibly corresponds to TRBD1 (6 bases). V lost 2 bases and J 3 bases, leaving 14 bases between the germline ends. Germline V CDR1 and CDR2: SGHRS, YFSETQ. The CDR3 is 15 residues long. CDR3 nucleotides: TGCGCCAGCAGCTTCCAGGGGAGCGGTGACACTGAAGCTTTCTTT. It yields the protein CASSFQGSGDTEAFF.

The genes are TRBV5-1 and TRBJ1-2, with TRBD1 as a possible D gene (5 bases). V lost 0 bases and J 2 bases, leaving 17 bases between the germline ends. CDR3 size: 17 residues. CDR1 and CDR2 (germline): SGHRS, YFSETQ. This CDR3 is CASSLGGAAGGNYGYTF. The CDR3, as DNA: TGCGCCAGCAGCTTGGGAGGGGCCGCCGGCGGAAACTATGGCTACACCTTC.